These 23 T cell receptor beta chains share one sample of origin, sequenced in a study of CD8+ T cells in alopecia areata. cDNA reverse transcribed from extracted RNA served as the sequencing template. The protocol was immunoSEQ multiplex PCR, while the TCRdb copy is restricted to in-frame clones and leaves out a portion. In total the sample includes 250,000 or so clones, none of them seen once. The sorting of pooled cutaneous lymph node cells relied on CD4, CD8alpha, NKG2D, NKG2ACE and other markers. Sequences were obtained from CD4+ T cells sorted from a lymph node. The receptors were gathered from a C3H/HeJ mouse with alopecia areata. The MHC haplotype of this mouse line is H2-k.

This clone has a handful of counts. Mouse names are used for the genes. The missing CDR3 end, 4 residues past where the read stops, is filled in from the germline J gene. Other nucleotide sequences in the sample specify the same CDR3. The chain carries TRBV5 and TRBJ2-5; D is uncertain. With 3 bases removed from V and 0 bases from J, the gap between germline ends came to 7 bases. CDR1 LGHNA and CDR2 YNLKQL come from the germline V gene (reference sequence). The CDR3 extends over 14 amino acids. The CDR3 spells CASSQGSNQDTQYF. The part of the CDR3 DNA that was read is TGTGCCAGCAGCCAGGGGTCTAACCAAGAC.

Remarks on this clone: Mouse germline and gene names are used. The read stops 4 residues short of the end of the CDR3; the missing end is completed from the germline J gene. Other DNA variants within this sample encode the same CDR3. The chain is built from TRBV5 and TRBJ1-1; possibly TRBD1 for D (5 bases). This CDR3 region has 15 residues. The germline CDR1 and CDR2 sequences are LGHNA and YNLKQL (reference sequence). Trimming left V 0 bases short and J 1 base short, with 9 bases between. The CDR3 DNA, read in part, is TGTGCCAGCAGCCAAGATGGGCAGGGGAACACA. Its translation: CASSQDGQGNT. The CDR3, in full, reads CASSQDGQGNTEVFF.

A remark on this clone: The germline and genes are mouse ones. The CDR3 end is not reached by the read, which stops 4 residues before it; the germline J gene fills it in. This sequence joins TRBV13-1 and TRBJ2-2; 9 nucleotides align to TRBD1. This CDR3 has 15 amino acids. Trimming cost V 5 bases and J 2 bases; bases outside gene matches: 4. Germline-derived CDR1 and CDR2 are NSHNY and SYGAGN. The part of the CDR3 DNA that was read is TGTGCCAGCAGGGACGGGACAGGGAACACCGGG. It yields the protein CASRDGTGNTG. The complete CDR3 reads CASRDGTGNTGQLYF.

This clone was detected many times. The listed genes are named as in mouse. The read stops 4 residues short of the end of the CDR3; the missing end is completed from the germline J gene. The chain recombines TRBV3 with TRBJ1-2; perhaps TRBD1 as D (5 bases). Per the germline V gene, CDR1 is SNHLY and CDR2 is FYNGKV (reference sequence). This CDR3 is 14 amino acids long. Between the trimmed V and J ends, which lost 0 bases and 2 bases, there was a span of 7 bases. Here the CDR3 reads CASSLAEGNSDYTF. The sequenced CDR3 bases are TGTGCCAGCAGCTTAGCAGAGGGGAACTCC.

As concerns this clone: Gene names follow the mouse nomenclature. The CDR3 end lies 4 residues beyond the end of the read and is filled in from the germline J gene. This rearrangement joins TRBV19 to TRBJ2-2, with 11 nucleotides matching TRBD2. Germline-derived CDR1 and CDR2 are FNHDT and SITEND (reference sequence). There are 16 residues in the CDR3. V trimming: 4 bases; J trimming: 4 bases; junction bases outside the gene matches: 6. CDR3 DNA (partial): TGTGCCAGCAGTCTACTGGGGGGGCGCGGCACCGGG. Translation gives CASSLLGGRGTG. The whole CDR3 region reads CASSLLGGRGTGQLYF.

This clone was counted only a few times. All gene names here are mouse names. The CDR3 goes on 4 residues after the read ends, and that part is filled in from the germline J gene. V is TRBV3 and J is TRBJ2-4; D is possibly TRBD1 (6 bases). The germline V gene has CDR1 SNHLY and CDR2 FYNGKV (reference sequence). This CDR3 contains 14 residues. CDR3 bases read: TGTGCCAGCAGCCCGGACAGAAAAAAAAAC. Protein product: CASSPDRKKN. The full CDR3 sequence reads CASSPDRKKNTLYF.

In its sample, this clone was seen a few times. Gene names refer to mouse genes. The sequenced fragment ends 4 residues before the CDR3 boundary, so the rest is inferred from the germline J gene. The chain joins TRBV19 to TRBJ1-1; 9 bases line up with TRBD1. V dropped 4 bases and J dropped 1; count of bases not matched to a gene: 5. The CDR3 has 15 residues. Germline CDR1 is FNHDT and CDR2 is SITEND (reference sequence). Partial CDR3 DNA: TGTGCCAGCAGTCTTCCGGGACAGGGAAACACA. Its translation is CASSLPGQGNT. The full CDR3 is CASSLPGQGNTEVFF.

In its sample, this clone was seen a few times. Gene names are the mouse ones. The CDR3 end is not reached by the read, which stops 4 residues before it; the germline J gene fills it in. Other nucleotide sequences in the sample specify the same CDR3. This chain uses TRBV1 with TRBJ2-2; 7 nucleotides match TRBD1. The V and J ends lost 3 bases and 2 bases, in that order; junction bases with no gene match: 3. Germline V gene data show CDR1 as NSQYPW and CDR2 as LRSPGD (reference sequence). This CDR3 has 15 amino acids. The CDR3 loop is CTCSAPTGNTGQLYF. The CDR3 bases that were read are TGCACCTGCAGTGCGCCGACAGGGAACACCGGG.

Notes on this clone: Gene names and germline match the mouse. The CDR3 is cut off 4 residues early in the read; its end comes from the germline J gene. Other DNA sequences from this sample encode an identical CDR3 as well. The chain couples TRBV5 to TRBJ2-5, with TRBD2 identical over 8 bases. Germline V lookup: CDR1 LGHNA, CDR2 YNLKQL (reference sequence). V lost 1 base and J lost 3; bases outside the gene matches: 0. The CDR3 contains 14 residues. CDR3: CASSQGTGQDTQYF. The part of the CDR3 DNA that was read is TGTGCCAGCAGCCAAGGGACTGGGCAAGAC.

This clone was detected only a few times. These gene names are mouse names. The CDR3 is CASSQTWAEQFF. CDR3 DNA (partial): TGTGCCAGCAGCCAAACTTGGGCT. The V gene is TRBV5, the J gene TRBJ2-1; D is undetermined. The CDR3 end lies 4 residues beyond the end of the read and is filled in from the germline J gene. In germline, CDR1 is LGHNA, CDR2 YNLKQL (reference sequence). This CDR3 is built from 12 residues.

This clone was seen a handful of times. Germline and genes: mouse. This chain's CDR3 is CASSIKTENTGQLYF. CDR3 bases read: TGTGCCAGCAGTATAAAGACTGAAAACACCGGG. The chain uses TRBV19 and TRBJ2-2; D possibly corresponds to TRBD2 (5 bases). From the germline J gene comes the end of the CDR3, since the read stops 4 residues before it. There are 15 residues in the CDR3. Germline CDR1 is FNHDT and CDR2 is SITEND (reference sequence). V lost 1 base to trimming and J lost 1 base, with 8 bases between them.

This clone has only a few counts. Mouse germline and gene names are used. The DNA ends 4 residues before the CDR3 does, and the rest of the CDR3 is filled in from the germline J gene. The same CDR3 arises from other DNA sequences in this sample as well. The chain combines TRBV1 with TRBJ2-3; maybe TRBD1 (6 bases). V was cut by 3 bases and J by 1 base, with 8 bases left in between. The CDR3 contains 14 residues. CDR1 is NSQYPW and CDR2 is LRSPGD in the germline V gene (reference sequence). The CDR3 bases that were read are TGCACCTGCAGTGCCAGGGGTGGTGCAGAA. It codes for CTCSARGGAE. The full CDR3 sequence reads CTCSARGGAETLYF.

This clone occurred a few times. This may stem from a read error, because a much larger clone lies one nucleotide away. Mouse germline and gene names are used. With the read ending 4 residues before the CDR3 end, the germline J gene is used to fill in that end. The sample carries other DNA sequences with the same CDR3. J is TRBJ2-2 and V is TRBV19; 8 nucleotides align to TRBD1. This CDR3 is 13 amino acids long. From germline, CDR1 is FNHDT and CDR2 SITEND (reference sequence). The junction had 0 bases not matched to a gene; V was cut back by 7 bases and J by 1 base. CDR3 sequence: CASGQGNTGQLYF. Partial CDR3 DNA: TGTGCCAGCGGACAGGGAAACACCGGG.

A word on this clone: Genes and germline come from the mouse. Coverage ceases 4 residues before the CDR3 finishes, and the germline J gene fills in the end. The chain employs TRBV13-2 and TRBJ2-1, with D possibly matching TRBD1 (5 bases). The V end lost 2 bases, the J end lost 5 bases, and 11 bases lay between the germline ends. The length of the CDR3 is 14 residues. Germline CDR1 is NNHNN and CDR2 is SYGAGS (reference sequence). The sequenced part of the CDR3 DNA is TGTGCCAGCGGTGAGGCAGGGCGGGATGCT. It specifies CASGEAGRDA. The complete CDR3 protein is CASGEAGRDAEQFF.

Note on this clone: The gene names here belong to mouse. The sequence runs out 4 residues before the end of the CDR3; the remainder is reconstructed from the germline J gene. The sample has other DNA sequences that encode this CDR3 too. The rearrangement uses TRBV1 and TRBJ2-1; 10 bases are shared with TRBD2. The germline V gene encodes CDR1 NSQYPW and CDR2 LRSPGD (reference sequence). The CDR3 consists of 15 residues. Losses at the gene ends were 3 bases for V and 2 bases for J; bases not matched to a gene: 1. This CDR3 is CTCSAGLGDYAEQFF. CDR3 DNA (partial): TGCACCTGCAGTGCTGGACTGGGGGACTATGCT.

This clone occurred a few times. The genes and germline here are from mouse. Read sequence stops 4 residues before the CDR3 end, and the germline J gene provides the missing end. V usage is TRBV13-2 and J usage is TRBJ1-1; the match to TRBD1 covers 11 bases. Germline CDR1 reads NNHNN; CDR2 reads SYGAGS (reference sequence). This CDR3 has 13 amino acids. Here the CDR3 reads CASGRTGGGEVFF. Partial CDR3 DNA: TGTGCCAGCGGGAGGACAGGGGGCGGA.

With respect to this clone: The gene names here belong to mouse. Read data end 4 residues before the CDR3 end; the end is taken from the germline J gene. This rearrangement joins TRBV19 to TRBJ2-1, with TRBD2 identical over 14 bases. Germline V gives CDR1 FNHDT, CDR2 SITEND (reference sequence). The ends lost 2 bases at V and 4 bases at J; junction bases unmatched: 8. This CDR3 contains 18 residues. The CDR3 reads CASSMPGTGGARYAEQFF. CDR3 DNA (partial): TGTGCCAGCAGTATGCCCGGGACTGGGGGGGCGCGGTATGCT.

In this sample, this clone turned up a few times. Here the gene names and germline are mouse. The read terminates 4 residues ahead of where the CDR3 ends, so the germline J gene completes it. V is TRBV19 and J is TRBJ2-7; TRBD2 matches 12 bases. The V segment lost 4 bases and the J segment 3 bases; nucleotides outside the gene matches: 5. The germline V gene has CDR1 FNHDT and CDR2 SITEND (reference sequence). CDR3 length equals 15 residues. CDR3 sequence: CASSSPGLGGYEQYF. The CDR3 bases that were read are TGTGCCAGCAGTTCCCCGGGACTGGGGGGCTAT.

Notes on this clone: Here the gene names and germline are mouse. Read coverage stops 4 residues before the CDR3 terminus; the germline J gene supplies the remainder. The rearrangement joins TRBV13-1 to TRBJ2-2; 7 bases are a match to TRBD1. Germline values: CDR1 NSHNY, CDR2 SYGAGN. The CDR3 loop spans 16 amino acids. The trim removed 0 bases at V and 1 base at J, leaving 3 bases unmatched. Partial CDR3 DNA: TGTGCCAGCAGTGATGTCGGGACAGAAAACACCGGG. Translating it yields CASSDVGTENTG. The entire CDR3 reads CASSDVGTENTGQLYF.

This clone turned up a few times. Mouse germline and gene names are used. The CDR3 end lies 4 residues beyond the end of the read and is filled in from the germline J gene. V gene TRBV19 combines with J gene TRBJ1-2, with 8 bases matching TRBD1. CDR1 FNHDT and CDR2 SITEND come from the germline V gene (reference sequence). The CDR3 covers 11 residues. The sequenced CDR3 bases are TGTGCCAGCACTACAGGGGGC. It yields the protein CASTTGG. The whole CDR3 reads CASTTGGDYTF. The full variable domain, rest sourced from reference TRBV19 and TRBJ1-2, is GGIITQTPKFLIGQEGQKLTLKCQQNFNHDTMYWYRQDSGKGLRLIYYSITENDLQKGDLSEGYDASREKKSSFSLTVTSAQKNEMAVFLCASTTGGDYTFGSGTRLLVI.

Notes on this clone: Mouse gene names and germline throughout. The CDR3 end lies 4 residues beyond the end of the read and is filled in from the germline J gene. Other DNA sequences in the same sample also yield this CDR3. The chain uses TRBV5 and TRBJ2-3, with D tentatively TRBD2 (6 bases). The CDR3 loop spans 14 amino acids. Germline V gene sequence: CDR1 LGHNA, CDR2 YNLKQL (reference sequence). V lost 4 bases and J lost 0, with 8 bases in between. CDR3 sequence reads: CASSPGTSAETLYF. CDR3 bases read: TGTGCCAGCAGCCCAGGGACTAGTGCAGAA.

As to this clone: Gene names are the mouse ones. The CDR3 end falls 4 residues outside the read, so it is completed with the germline J gene. The V gene is TRBV1, the J gene TRBJ2-3; TRBD2 aligns across 9 bases. The CDR3 runs to 13 residues. The germline V gene has CDR1 NSQYPW and CDR2 LRSPGD (reference sequence). The DNA read from the CDR3 is TGCACCTGCAGTTCGACTGGGGGAGAA. It translates to CTCSSTGGE. The complete CDR3 reads CTCSSTGGETLYF.

This clone was seen a handful of times. The genes and germline here are from mouse. Sequencing ends 4 residues short of the CDR3 end; the germline J gene provides the rest. The chain combines TRBV13-2 with TRBJ2-2; D is perhaps TRBD1 (6 bases). The CDR3 length is 14 residues. Trimming cost V 7 bases and J 0 bases, with 10 bases left between them. CDR1 NNHNN and CDR2 SYGAGS come from the germline V gene (reference sequence). The sequenced part of the CDR3 DNA is TGTGCCAGCCACCGGACAGCAAACACCGGG. It encodes CASHRTANTG. The complete CDR3 sequence is CASHRTANTGQLYF.